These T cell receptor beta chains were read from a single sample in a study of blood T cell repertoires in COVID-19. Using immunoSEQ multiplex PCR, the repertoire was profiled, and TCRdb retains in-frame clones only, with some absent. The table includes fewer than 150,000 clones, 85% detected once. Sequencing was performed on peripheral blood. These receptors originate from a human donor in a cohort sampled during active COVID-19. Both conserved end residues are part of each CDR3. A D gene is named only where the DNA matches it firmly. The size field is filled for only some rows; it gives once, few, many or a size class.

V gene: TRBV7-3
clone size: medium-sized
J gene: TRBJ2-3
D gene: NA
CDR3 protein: CASSQSGGSTDTQYF
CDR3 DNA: TGTGCCAGCAGCCAGTCGGGGGGCAGCACAGATACGCAGTATTTT

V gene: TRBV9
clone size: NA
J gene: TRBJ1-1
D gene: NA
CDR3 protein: CASSVGHKNTEAFF
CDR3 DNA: TGTGCCAGCAGCGTAGGGCACAAGAACACTGAAGCTTTCTTT

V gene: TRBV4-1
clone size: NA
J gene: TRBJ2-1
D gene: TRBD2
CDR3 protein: CASSHRSPGGEQFF
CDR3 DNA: TGCGCCAGCAGCCACCGCTCCCCGGGGGGGGAGCAGTTCTTC

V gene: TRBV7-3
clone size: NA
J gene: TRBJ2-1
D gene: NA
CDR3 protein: CASSFTSPNNEQFF
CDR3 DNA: TGTGCCAGCAGCTTTACTAGCCCCAACAATGAGCAGTTCTTC

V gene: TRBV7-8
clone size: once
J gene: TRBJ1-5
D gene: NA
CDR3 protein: CASSLETAGEPQHF
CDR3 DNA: TGTGCCAGCAGCTTAGAAACGGCCGGGGAGCCCCAGCATTTT

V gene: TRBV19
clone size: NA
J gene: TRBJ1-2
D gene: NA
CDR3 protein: CATSRVSGASTKNYGYTF
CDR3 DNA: TGTGCCACTAGTCGTGTATCAGGGGCGTCAACCAAAAACTATGGCTACACCTTC

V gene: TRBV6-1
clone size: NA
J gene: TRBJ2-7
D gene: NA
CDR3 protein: CASSEMAQDYEQYF
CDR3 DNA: TGTGCCAGCAGTGAAATGGCACAGGACTACGAGCAGTACTTC

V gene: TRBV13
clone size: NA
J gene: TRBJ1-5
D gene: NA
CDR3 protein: CASSLYSDGQPQHF
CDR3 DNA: TGTGCCAGCAGCTTATACAGTGACGGACAGCCCCAGCATTTT

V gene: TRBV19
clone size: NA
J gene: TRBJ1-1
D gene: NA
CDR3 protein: CASSVQNTEAFF
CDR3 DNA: TGTGCCAGTAGTGTTCAGAACACTGAAGCTTTCTTT

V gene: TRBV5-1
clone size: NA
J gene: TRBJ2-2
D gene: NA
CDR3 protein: CASSFLGETGELFF
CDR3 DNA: TGCGCCAGCAGCTTTTTAGGGGAAACCGGGGAGCTGTTTTTT

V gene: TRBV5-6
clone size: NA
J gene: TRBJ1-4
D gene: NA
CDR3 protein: CASSFLDNGEKLFF
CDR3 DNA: TGTGCCAGCAGCTTTTTGGACAATGGTGAAAAACTGTTTTTT

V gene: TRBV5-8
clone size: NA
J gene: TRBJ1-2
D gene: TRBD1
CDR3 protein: CASSWTGPYGYTF
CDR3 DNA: TGTGCCAGCAGCTGGACAGGTCCCTATGGCTACACCTTC

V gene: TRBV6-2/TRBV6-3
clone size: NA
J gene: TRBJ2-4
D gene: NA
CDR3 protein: CASSYGQPKNIQYF
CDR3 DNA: TGTGCCAGCAGTTACGGACAGCCGAAAAACATTCAGTACTTC

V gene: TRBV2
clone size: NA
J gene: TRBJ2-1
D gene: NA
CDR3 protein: CASGLANYNEQFF
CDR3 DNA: TGTGCTTCTGGGCTAGCGAACTACAATGAGCAGTTCTTC

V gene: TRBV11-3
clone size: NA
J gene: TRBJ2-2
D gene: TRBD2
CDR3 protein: CASSLPGLAGPAGGTGELFF
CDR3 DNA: TGTGCCAGCAGCTTACCGGGACTAGCGGGACCAGCAGGCGGCACCGGGGAGCTGTTTTTT

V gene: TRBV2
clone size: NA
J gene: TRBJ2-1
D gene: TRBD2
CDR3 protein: CASRETSGGAGEQFF
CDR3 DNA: TGTGCCAGCAGGGAGACTAGCGGGGGGGCAGGTGAGCAGTTCTTC

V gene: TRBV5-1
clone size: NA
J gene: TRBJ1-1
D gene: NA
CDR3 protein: CASSLGDTEAFF
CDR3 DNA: TGCGCCAGCAGTCTGGGCGACACTGAAGCTTTCTTT

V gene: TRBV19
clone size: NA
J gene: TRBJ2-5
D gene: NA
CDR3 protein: CASSRTALGETQYF
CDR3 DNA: TGTGCCAGTTCCAGGACAGCCCTTGGGGAGACCCAGTACTTC

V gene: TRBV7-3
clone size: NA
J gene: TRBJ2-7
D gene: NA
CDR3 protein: CASSLGAESYEQYF
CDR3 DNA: TGTGCCAGCAGCTTAGGAGCTGAATCCTACGAGCAGTACTTC

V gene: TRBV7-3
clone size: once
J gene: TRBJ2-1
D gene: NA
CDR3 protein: CASSSPQLDEQFF
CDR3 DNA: TGTGCCAGCAGCTCCCCTCAACTCGATGAGCAGTTCTTC

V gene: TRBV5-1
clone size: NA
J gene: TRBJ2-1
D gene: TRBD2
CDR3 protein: CASSLDSAGRYGEQFF
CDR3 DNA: TGCGCCAGCAGCTTGGACTCAGCGGGAAGGTACGGTGAGCAGTTCTTC

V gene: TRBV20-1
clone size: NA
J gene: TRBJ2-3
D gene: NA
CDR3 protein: CSASGGSSGRTDTQYF
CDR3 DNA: TGCAGTGCTAGTGGTGGTAGTAGCGGACGCACAGATACGCAGTATTTT

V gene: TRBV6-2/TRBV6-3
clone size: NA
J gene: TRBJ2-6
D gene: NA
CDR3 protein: CASSYLPGTGANVLTF
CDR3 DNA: TGTGCCAGCAGTTACTTGCCAGGGACTGGGGCCAACGTCCTGACTTTC

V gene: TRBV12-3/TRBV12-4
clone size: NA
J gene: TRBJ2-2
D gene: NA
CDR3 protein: CASSLFPGELFF
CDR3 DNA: TGTGCCAGCAGCTTGTTTCCCGGGGAGCTGTTTTTT

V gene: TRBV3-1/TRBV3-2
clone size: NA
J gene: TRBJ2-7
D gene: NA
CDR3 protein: CASSQDNRSQRWGQYF
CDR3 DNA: TGTGCCAGCAGCCAAGATAATAGGTCCCAGCGGTGGGGGCAGTACTTC

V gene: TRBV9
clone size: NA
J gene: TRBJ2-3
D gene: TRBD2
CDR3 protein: CASSTTSRATDTQYF
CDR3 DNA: TGTGCCAGCAGCACGACTAGCAGGGCCACAGATACGCAGTATTTT

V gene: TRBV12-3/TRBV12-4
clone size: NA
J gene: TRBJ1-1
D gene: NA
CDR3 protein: CASSSMSPTKAFF
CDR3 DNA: TGTGCCAGCAGTTCCATGTCACCCACTAAAGCTTTCTTT

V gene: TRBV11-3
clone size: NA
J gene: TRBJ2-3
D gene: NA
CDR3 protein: CASSSRLGTIDTQYF
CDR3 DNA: TGTGCCAGCAGCTCCCGACTAGGGACGATAGATACGCAGTATTTT

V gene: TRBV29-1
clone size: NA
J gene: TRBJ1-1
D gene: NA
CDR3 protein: CSASTGNTEAFF
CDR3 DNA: TGCAGCGCCTCGACAGGGAACACTGAAGCTTTCTTT

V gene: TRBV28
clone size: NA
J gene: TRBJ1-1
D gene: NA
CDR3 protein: CASSLSALGGRERGTEAFF
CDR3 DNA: TGTGCCAGCAGTTTATCCGCCCTCGGAGGGAGGGAAAGGGGAACTGAAGCTTTCTTT

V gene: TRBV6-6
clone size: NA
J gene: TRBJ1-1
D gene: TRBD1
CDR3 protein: CASSYPGQGGTEAFF
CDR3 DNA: TGTGCCAGCAGTTACCCCGGACAGGGAGGCACTGAAGCTTTCTTT

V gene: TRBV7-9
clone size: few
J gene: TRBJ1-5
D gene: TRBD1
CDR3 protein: CASSSTTGGAGQPQHF
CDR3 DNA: TGTGCCAGCAGCTCCACGACAGGGGGCGCAGGACAGCCCCAGCATTTT

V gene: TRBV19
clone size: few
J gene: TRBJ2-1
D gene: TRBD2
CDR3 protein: CASSIPQRGPRNEQFF
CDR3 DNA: TGTGCCAGTAGTATCCCCCAGCGGGGGCCGCGGAATGAGCAGTTCTTC

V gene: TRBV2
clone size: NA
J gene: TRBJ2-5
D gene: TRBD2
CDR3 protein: CASIVLAGGLAGETQYF
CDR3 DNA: TGTGCCAGCATAGTTCTAGCGGGAGGGCTTGCGGGAGAGACCCAGTACTTC

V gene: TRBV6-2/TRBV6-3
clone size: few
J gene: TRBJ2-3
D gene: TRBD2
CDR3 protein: CASSYEGAGVTDTQYF
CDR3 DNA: TGTGCCAGCAGTTATGAGGGAGCGGGGGTTACAGATACGCAGTATTTT

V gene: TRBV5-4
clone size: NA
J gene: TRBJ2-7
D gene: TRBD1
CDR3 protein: CASSAPGTGPPYEQYF
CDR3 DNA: TGTGCCAGCAGCGCTCCTGGGACAGGGCCCCCATACGAGCAGTACTTC

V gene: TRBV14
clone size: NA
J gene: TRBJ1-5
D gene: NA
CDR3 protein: CASSQVTGQPQHF
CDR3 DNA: TGTGCCAGCAGCCAGGTGACAGGTCAGCCCCAGCATTTT

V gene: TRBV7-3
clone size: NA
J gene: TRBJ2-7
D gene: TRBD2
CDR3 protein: CASSLSSGGPGEQYF
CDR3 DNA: TGTGCCAGCAGCTTATCGAGCGGGGGGCCGGGCGAGCAGTACTTC

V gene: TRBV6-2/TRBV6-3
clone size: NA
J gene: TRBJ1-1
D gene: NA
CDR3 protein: CASSFSGYTEAFF
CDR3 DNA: TGTGCCAGCAGTTTTTCCGGTTACACTGAAGCTTTCTTT

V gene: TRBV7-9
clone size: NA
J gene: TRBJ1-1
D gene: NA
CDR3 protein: CASSLVDTRSEAFF
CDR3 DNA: TGTGCCAGCAGCTTAGTGGACACTCGATCTGAAGCTTTCTTT

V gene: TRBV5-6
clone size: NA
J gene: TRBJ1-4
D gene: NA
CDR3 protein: CASSLARSEKLFF
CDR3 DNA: TGTGCCAGCAGCTTGGCCAGGTCTGAAAAACTGTTTTTT

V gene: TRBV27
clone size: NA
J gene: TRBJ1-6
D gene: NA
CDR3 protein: CASSLLAASSYNSPLHF
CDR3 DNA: TGTGCCAGCAGTTTATTAGCCGCTAGCTCCTATAATTCACCCCTCCACTTT

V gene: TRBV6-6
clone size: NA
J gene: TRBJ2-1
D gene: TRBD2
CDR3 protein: CASSQTSGVYNEQFF
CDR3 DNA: TGTGCCAGCAGCCAGACTAGCGGTGTTTACAATGAGCAGTTCTTC

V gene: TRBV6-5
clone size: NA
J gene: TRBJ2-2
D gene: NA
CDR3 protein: CASIWRSNTGELFF
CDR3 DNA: TGTGCCAGCATCTGGAGATCGAACACCGGGGAGCTGTTTTTT

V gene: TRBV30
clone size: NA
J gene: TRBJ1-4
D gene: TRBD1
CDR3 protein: CAWRGQPNEKLFF
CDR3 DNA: TGTGCCTGGAGGGGACAGCCTAATGAAAAACTGTTTTTT

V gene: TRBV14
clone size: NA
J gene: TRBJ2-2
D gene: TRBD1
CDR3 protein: CASSQDLEGAYTGELFF
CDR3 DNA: TGTGCCAGCAGCCAAGATTTAGAGGGGGCTTATACCGGGGAGCTGTTTTTT

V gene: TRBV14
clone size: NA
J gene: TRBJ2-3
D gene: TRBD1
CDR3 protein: CASSQGDRDTDTQYF
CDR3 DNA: TGTGCCAGCAGCCAAGGGGACAGGGACACAGATACGCAGTATTTT

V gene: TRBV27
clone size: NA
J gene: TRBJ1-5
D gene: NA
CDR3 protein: CASRSKADYSNQPQHF
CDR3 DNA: TGTGCCAGCAGGTCAAAGGCGGACTATAGCAATCAGCCCCAGCATTTT